What follows are 31 T cell receptor beta chains derived from one specimen sequenced in a study of T cell repertoires in cytomegalovirus infection (dated by TCRdb to about 2019). According to the study, the label for this sample's treatment or condition signals: in vitro stimulation with specific CMV peptide epitopes to enrich CMV-specific T cells. The instrument was an Illumina HiSeq 1500. TCRdb reworked the public reads: Q25 trimming with fastp, MiXCR clone assembly, productive beta chains retained. Each CDR3 protein gets just one entry, which takes the most common genes and DNA from the rows behind it. The sample data list about 70,000 distinct CDR3 sequences, and around 20% of these were observed just once. Roughly two thirds of the sample goes to the ten largest clones. Their antigens are not known. Sequences were derived from CD8+ T cells from cultured PBMCs, sampled from culture after CMV antigen stimulation. These TCRs come from a human donor in good health (CMV status not recorded). Some clones in this sample may be carry-over from other donors' samples.

This chain connects TRBV6-2 or TRBV6-3 to TRBJ1-2, with D perhaps TRBD1 (6 bases). This CDR3 has 14 amino acids. The V gene lost 0 bases and the J gene lost 7 bases, with 12 bases spanning the gap. Germline assignment: CDR1 MNHEY and CDR2 SVGEGT. The CDR3: CASSYSFLDSGYTF. The CDR3 region has the DNA TGTGCCAGCAGTTACTCCTTCTTGGACAGTGGCTACACCTTC.

This clonotype was counted between two and nine times. V and J are TRBV10-2 and TRBJ2-3; the D gene is possibly TRBD1 (5 bases). CDR1 is WSHSY, CDR2 SAAADI, per germline. The CDR3 has 14 amino acids. V was pared by 6 bases and J by 4 bases, with 14 bases between. CDR3 sequence: CASSLGPVADTQYF. In DNA, the CDR3 is TGCGCCAGCAGCCTGGGGCCTGTTGCAGATACGCAGTATTTT.

The chain joins TRBV28 to TRBJ2-7; 7 positions agree with TRBD1. Losses at the gene ends were 5 bases for V and 0 bases for J; bases not matched to a gene: 7. The germline CDR1 and CDR2 sequences are MDHEN and SYDVKM. The CDR3 loop spans 15 amino acids. CDR3 region: CASSVRWDSSYEQYF. The CDR3 bases are TGTGCCAGCAGTGTTCGTTGGGACAGCTCCTACGAGCAGTACTTC.

This chain links TRBV6-2 or TRBV6-3 with TRBJ1-1, with D uncertain. V was pared by 5 bases and J by 1 base, with 11 bases between. From germline, CDR1 is MNHEY and CDR2 SVGEGT. The CDR3 spans 14 residues. CDR3: CASSVREQNTEAFF. DNA of the CDR3: TGTGCCAGCAGTGTCCGGGAACAGAACACTGAAGCTTTCTTT.

In this sample, this clonotype turned up a few times. The chain has TRBV10-2 and TRBJ2-1; D unclear. V shed 4 bases and J shed 8 bases, with 12 bases lying between them. CDR3 length equals 13 residues. Per germline, CDR1 WSHSY and CDR2 SAAADI. The CDR3, as DNA: TGCGCCAGCAGTGGAAAGGGTCGAGATGAGCAGTTCTTC. Residues: CASSGKGRDEQFF.

This clonotype was observed at least ten times. The rearrangement uses TRBV7-2 and TRBJ1-5, with D maybe TRBD1 (5 bases). The germline gives CDR1 SGHTA, CDR2 FQGNSA. The CDR3 runs 15 residues. V lost 5 bases and J lost 0, with 11 bases in between. For the CDR3, the DNA is TGTGCCAGCAGCCTAGGACAAGCTAGCAATCAGCCCCAGCATTTT. It codes for CASSLGQASNQPQHF.

The chain links TRBV9 to TRBJ2-5; 11 bases agree with TRBD2. CDR3 size: 16 residues. The J segment lost 0 bases and the V segment lost 4 bases, leaving 5 bases of the junction unmatched. Germline CDR1 and CDR2: SGDLS and YYNGEE. CDR3 sequence: CASSLSGGEYQETQYF. The CDR3 region has the DNA TGTGCCAGCAGCCTTAGCGGGGGGGAGTACCAAGAGACCCAGTACTTC.

This chain connects TRBV5-6 to TRBJ2-1; weak D call: TRBD1 (5 bases). This CDR3 has 14 residues. CDR1 SGHDT and CDR2 YYEEEE come from the germline V gene. Trimming took 1 base from V and 9 from J, leaving 14 bases between them. The chain's CDR3 is CASSLWPGNREQFF. The DNA for the CDR3 is TGTGCCAGCAGCTTGTGGCCAGGGAATCGTGAGCAGTTCTTC.

The CDR3 region has the DNA TGTGCCAGCAGCTTAGAAACAGGGGTATTAACAGATACGCAGTATTTT. It encodes CASSLETGVLTDTQYF. This chain uses TRBV7-2 with TRBJ2-3, with 7 bases that match TRBD1. Germline V gene data show CDR1 as SGHTA and CDR2 as FQGNSA. J was trimmed by 3 bases and V by 1 base; bases with no gene match: 7. The CDR3 has 16 amino acids.

The V and J genes are TRBV7-8 and TRBJ1-2, with D uncertain. The CDR3 runs to 14 residues. Per the germline V gene, CDR1 is SGHVS and CDR2 is FQNEAQ. Deletions cut 0 bases from V and 5 bases from J, with 10 bases between. CDR3 coding DNA: TGTGCCAGCAGCTTAGCGAAAGGGCTTTATGGCTACACCTTC. Translating gives CASSLAKGLYGYTF.

This clonotype was detected only a few times. This chain connects TRBV3-1 to TRBJ2-1; tentative D call: TRBD2 (5 bases). In germline, CDR1 is LGHDT, CDR2 YNNKEL (reference sequence). Trimming took off 3 bases at V and 4 bases at J, with 31 bases between the two ends. There are 21 residues in the CDR3. The CDR3 sequence: CASSHPKTLDRGIRSYNEQFF. For the CDR3, the DNA is TGTGCCAGCAGCCATCCTAAAACTCTTGACCGGGGTATTCGGTCATACAATGAGCAGTTCTTC.

The chain uses TRBV7-6 and TRBJ1-1; TRBD1 is a possible D gene (5 bases). Trimming cost V 1 base and J 8 bases, with 11 bases left between them. The CDR3 runs 13 residues. The V gene's germline CDR1 is SGHVS and CDR2 FNYEAQ. CDR3 sequence: CASSLGGLEEAFF. The CDR3 nucleotides read TGTGCCAGCAGCTTAGGGGGGTTGGAGGAAGCTTTCTTT.

The chain uses TRBV7-9 and TRBJ1-6, with D perhaps TRBD1 (5 bases). Per the germline V gene, CDR1 is SEHNR and CDR2 is FQNEAQ (reference sequence). The CDR3 loop spans 14 amino acids. The V end lost 5 bases, the J end lost 7 bases, and 12 bases lay between the germline ends. CDR3 sequence: CASSPAGMNSPLHF. The DNA for the CDR3 is TGTGCCAGCAGCCCCGCAGGGATGAATTCACCCCTCCACTTT.

The CDR3 protein is CASWGLRKETQYF. CDR3 sequence (DNA): TGTGCCAGCTGGGGCTTGCGAAAAGAGACCCAGTACTTC. This chain uses TRBV6-5 with TRBJ2-5; TRBD1 might be the D (5 bases). In germline, CDR1 is MNHEY, CDR2 SVGAGI. The V and J ends lost 8 bases and 3 bases respectively, with 13 bases between them. The CDR3 sequence is 13 residues long.

The V gene is TRBV7-9, the J gene TRBJ1-1, with a weak D call TRBD1 (6 bases). The V and J ends lost 5 bases and 6 bases respectively, with 19 bases between them. The CDR3 runs to 15 residues. Germline CDR1 reads SEHNR; CDR2 reads FQNEAQ (reference sequence). CDR3 DNA sequence: TGTGCCAGCAGCCCCTACTCGCAGGGGAGGCCTGAAGCTTTCTTT. It is translated as CASSPYSQGRPEAFF.

The sample holds a few counts of this clonotype. The V call is TRBV7-2, the J call TRBJ1-1, with a tentative D call TRBD1 (5 bases). Germline V gene lookup returns CDR1 SGHTA and CDR2 FQGNSA. The CDR3 covers 15 residues. V shed 2 bases and J shed 2 bases, with 12 bases lying between them. Written as DNA, the CDR3 is TGTGCCAGCAGCTTAAGTCGGGGCCCAAACACTGAAGCTTTCTTT. It specifies CASSLSRGPNTEAFF.

V gene TRBV2 combines with J gene TRBJ1-5, with a possible D match to TRBD1 (6 bases). CDR1 and CDR2 from the germline V gene are SNHLY and FYNNEI. V lost 10 bases and J 0 bases, leaving 25 bases between the germline ends. CDR3 size: 18 residues. The CDR3 sequence is CATPTDRTSLSSNQPQHF. In DNA form, the CDR3 reads TGTGCCACACCTACCGACAGGACCTCTTTAAGTAGCAATCAGCCCCAGCATTTT. The entire variable domain, with the rest obtained from reference TRBV2 and TRBJ1-5, is as follows: EPEVTQTPSHQVTQMGQEVILRCVPISNHLYFYWYRQILGQKVEFLVSFYNNEISEKSEIFDDQFSVERPDGSNFTLKIRSTKLEDSAMYFCATPTDRTSLSSNQPQHFGDGTRLSIL.

This clonotype was detected a few times. J is TRBJ1-6 and V is TRBV7-3; D unresolved. Germline CDR1 reads SGHTA; CDR2 reads FQGTGA. This CDR3 comprises 14 residues. V shed 2 bases and J shed 8 bases, with 10 bases lying between them. CDR3 DNA: TGTGCCAGCAGCTTAGACGGTGGTTATTCACCCCTCCACTTT. Its protein product is CASSLDGGYSPLHF.

This clonotype came up a few times. This chain joins TRBV7-2 and TRBJ2-5; 10 nucleotides align to TRBD2. CDR1 and CDR2 (germline): SGHTA, FQGNSA. Germline trimming cut 6 bases from V and 3 bases from J; bases unmatched to any gene: 4. The length of the CDR3 is 14 residues. The CDR3 region is CASRAGTSEETQYF. For the CDR3, the DNA is TGTGCCAGCAGAGCCGGGACTAGCGAAGAGACCCAGTACTTC.

The gene calls are TRBV6-1 and TRBJ1-1; no clear D gene. CDR3 length equals 14 residues. In germline, CDR1 is MNHNS, CDR2 SASEGT. Trimming pared 0 bases from V and 0 bases from J, leaving 5 bases between. CDR3 sequence reads: CASSEAVVNTEAFF. In DNA, the CDR3 is TGTGCCAGCAGTGAAGCCGTGGTGAACACTGAAGCTTTCTTT.

This chain uses TRBV6-2 or TRBV6-3 with TRBJ1-2; 7 bases agree with TRBD1. The trim removed 2 bases at V and 0 bases at J, leaving 9 bases unmatched. The germline V gene has CDR1 MNHEY and CDR2 SVGEGT. The CDR3 loop spans 17 amino acids. CDR3 nucleotide sequence: TGTGCCAGCAGTTACCGAAGGGACAGCGAATCTAACTATGGCTACACCTTC. It is translated as CASSYRRDSESNYGYTF.

This clonotype was detected a few times. The chain links TRBV6-2 or TRBV6-3 to TRBJ2-1, with D possibly being TRBD1 or TRBD2 (6 bases each). Between the trimmed V and J ends, which lost 6 bases and 10 bases, there was a span of 16 bases. Germline V gives CDR1 MNHEY, CDR2 SVGEGT. The CDR3 length is 13 residues. CDR3: CASSRNGGREQFF. The CDR3, as DNA: TGTGCCAGCAGCCGAAACGGGGGCCGAGAGCAGTTCTTC.

This clonotype was picked up a small number of times. The V call is TRBV11-1, the J call TRBJ1-1; D remains unclear. Germline V lookup: CDR1 SGHAT, CDR2 FQDESV (reference sequence). Trimming pared 5 bases from V and 6 bases from J, leaving 10 bases between. The CDR3 extends over 12 amino acids. As DNA, the CDR3 is TGTGCCAGCAGCCCGAGAGTCTCTGAAGCTTTCTTT. Translated, it gives CASSPRVSEAFF.

In this sample, this clonotype turned up a few times. J is TRBJ1-5 and V is TRBV20-1, with D tentatively TRBD1 (5 bases). Trimming pared 1 base from V and 0 bases from J, leaving 7 bases between. CDR1 is DFQATT and CDR2 is SNEGSKA in the germline V gene (reference sequence). The CDR3 is 14 amino acids. CDR3 protein: CSARGGDSNQPQHF. Here the CDR3 DNA reads TGCAGTGCTAGAGGGGGGGATAGCAATCAGCCCCAGCATTTT.

This clonotype appeared a few times. The chain carries TRBV11-2 and TRBJ1-6; D is undetermined. Germline V gene sequence: CDR1 SGHAT, CDR2 FQNNGV. The CDR3 consists of 14 residues. Trimming pared 3 bases from V and 10 bases from J, leaving 13 bases between. The CDR3 bases are TGTGCCAGCAGCTTCACGGACTTCGAGTCACCCCTCCACTTT. It codes for CASSFTDFESPLHF.

V is TRBV11-2 and J is TRBJ2-1; D might be TRBD1 (5 bases). The CDR3 extends over 14 amino acids. V lost 5 bases and J lost 5, with 13 bases in between. CDR1 is SGHAT and CDR2 is FQNNGV in the germline V gene. The CDR3 loop is CASSPGRQHNEQFF. The CDR3 DNA reads TGTGCCAGCAGCCCCGGAAGACAGCACAATGAGCAGTTCTTC.

The CDR3 reads CASSQAGTGGYNEQFF. The CDR3 DNA sequence: TGCGCCAGCAGCCAAGCCGGCACAGGGGGTTACAATGAGCAGTTCTTC. The V and J genes are TRBV4-3 and TRBJ2-1, with TRBD1 matching over 8 bases. The CDR3 consists of 16 residues. V gave up 1 base and J gave up 4 bases; unmatched junction bases: 6. The V gene's germline CDR1 is LGHNA and CDR2 YSLEER.

The chain employs TRBV11-2 and TRBJ1-2; D not resolved. The V end was cut by 1 base, the J end by 2 bases, with 11 bases between. This CDR3 contains 15 residues. Germline values: CDR1 SGHAT, CDR2 FQNNGV. CDR3 nucleotide sequence: TGTGCCAGCAGCTTAGTACCCACTGCGAACTATGGCTACACCTTC. Protein product: CASSLVPTANYGYTF.

J is TRBJ1-1 and V is TRBV7-8, with 7 bases fitting TRBD1. V lost 4 bases to trimming and J lost 1 base; unmatched junction nucleotides: 3. The germline CDR1 and CDR2 sequences are SGHVS and FQNEAQ. This CDR3 is 14 amino acids long. The CDR3 spells CASSSDRRNTEAFF. In DNA, the CDR3 is TGTGCCAGCAGCTCGGACAGGCGGAACACTGAAGCTTTCTTT.

This clonotype was recorded a few times. The chain is built from TRBV19 and TRBJ2-7; no firm D call. The CDR3 totals 13 residues. CDR1 LNHDA and CDR2 SQIVND come from the germline V gene (reference sequence). V was cut by 3 bases and J by 2 bases, with 8 bases left in between. The CDR3 DNA sequence: TGTGCCAGTAGTATCGCCGAAACCTACGAGCAGTACTTC. This sequence encodes CASSIAETYEQYF.

The chain links TRBV7-6 to TRBJ1-5; tentatively, D is TRBD1 (5 bases). Germline values: CDR1 SGHVS, CDR2 FNYEAQ. The CDR3 extends over 15 amino acids. Trimming cost V 2 bases and J 3 bases, with 11 bases left between them. The CDR3 bases are TGTGCCAGCAGCTTATCAGACAGATACAATCAGCCCCAGCATTTT. This gives the protein CASSLSDRYNQPQHF. The full variable domain, with the rest looked up from reference TRBV7-6 and TRBJ1-5, is GAGVSQSPRYKVTKRGQDVALRCDPISGHVSLYWYRQALGQGPEFLTYFNYEAQQDKSGLPNDRFSAERPEGSISTLTIQRTEQRDSAMYRCASSLSDRYNQPQHFGDGTRLSIL.